These 28 T cell receptor beta chains share one sample of origin, sequenced in a study of shared clonotypes between healthy human individuals. CD45RO-negative, CCR7-selected cells formed the naive CD8 fraction, which excluded terminally differentiated effector memory CD45RA+ cells. The method was immunoSEQ multiplex PCR; TCRdb's version includes in-frame clones alone and lacks a portion of them. This sample has more than 2 million clones, with roughly 93% found just once. What was sequenced was naive CD8+ T cells from PBMCs. All receptors come from a man aged 18 to 30 in good health. Some clones in this sample may be carry-over from other donors' samples.

The chain couples TRBV5-6 to TRBJ2-5; no reliable D call. The tail of the sequence fits TRBJ2-7 better, so the J call may be wrong. The germline CDR1 and CDR2 sequences are SGHDT and YYEEEE. This CDR3 is 15 amino acids long. This chain's CDR3 is CASSDKPTPSYEQYF. For the CDR3, the DNA is TGTGCCAGCAGCGACAAGCCGACTCCCTCCTACGAGCAGTACTTC.

This sequence joins TRBV4-3 and TRBJ1-2; 7 bases align to TRBD1. CDR3 length: 15 residues. V gave up 3 bases and J gave up 3 bases; unmatched junction bases: 7. Per germline, CDR1 LGHNA and CDR2 YSLEER. The CDR3 nucleotides are TGCGCCAGCAGCCAGGACAGGTTCAATTACTATGGCTACACCTTC. Encoded protein: CASSQDRFNYYGYTF.

The gene calls are TRBV7-6 and TRBJ2-6, with unresolved D. The CDR3 is 17 amino acids. Between the trimmed V and J ends, which lost 2 bases and 2 bases, there was a span of 13 bases. From germline, CDR1 is SGHVS and CDR2 FNYEAQ. The CDR3 reads CASSLSIGHAGANVLTF. CDR3 nucleotide sequence: TGTGCCAGCAGCTTATCCATAGGGCACGCTGGGGCCAACGTCCTGACTTTC.

The chain combines TRBV6-5 with TRBJ2-3; D possibly corresponds to TRBD1 (6 bases). Trimming removed 5 bases from V and 4 bases from J, with 10 bases in between. This CDR3 has 13 amino acids. Per germline, CDR1 MNHEY and CDR2 SVGAGI. CDR3 coding DNA: TGTGCCAGCAGTCAGGGGATCCCAGATACGCAGTATTTT. It is translated as CASSQGIPDTQYF.

The chain couples TRBV7-3 to TRBJ2-1; TRBD2 matches 11 bases. The trim removed 4 bases at V and 5 bases at J, leaving 4 bases unmatched. The CDR3 runs to 15 residues. Germline-derived CDR1 and CDR2 are SGHTA and FQGTGA. The CDR3 spells CASSSLAGGNNEQFF. In nucleotides, the CDR3 is TGTGCCAGCAGCTCCTTAGCGGGAGGGAACAATGAGCAGTTCTTC.

CDR3 sequence (DNA): TGCGCCAGCAGCCAAAGTGATTCCGTAGACCATGAGCAGTTCTTC. Translated, it gives CASSQSDSVDHEQFF. The chain carries TRBV4-1 and TRBJ2-1; D call uncertain. The V end lost 2 bases, the J end lost 8 bases, and 16 bases lay between the germline ends. The CDR3 is made up of 15 amino acids. Germline V gives CDR1 MGHRA, CDR2 YSYEKL.

J is TRBJ2-7 and V is TRBV2; unclear D gene. The CDR3 totals 16 residues. Germline loops: CDR1 SNHLY, CDR2 FYNNEI. V was pared by 4 bases and J by 0 bases, with 16 bases between. DNA of the CDR3: TGTGCCAGCAGTGGCCTGGCCAAACCCCCCTCCTACGAGCAGTACTTC. It specifies CASSGLAKPPSYEQYF.

This clone came up once. V gene TRBV6-4 combines with J gene TRBJ2-6, with a possible D match to TRBD1 (6 bases). The CDR3 contains 17 residues. Trimming pared 3 bases from V and 0 bases from J, leaving 12 bases between. Germline V gene lookup returns CDR1 MRHNA and CDR2 SNTAGT. This CDR3 is CASSDSTGFSGANVLTF. CDR3 in DNA: TGTGCCAGCAGTGATTCCACAGGGTTCTCTGGGGCCAACGTCCTGACTTTC.

In this sample, this clone turned up a few times. CDR3 region: CASHLAGWGKMNTEAFF. CDR3 DNA sequence: TGTGCCAGCCACCTTGCGGGTTGGGGGAAGATGAACACTGAAGCTTTCTTT. This chain links TRBV19 with TRBJ1-1; the D gene is possibly TRBD1 (5 bases). Per germline, CDR1 LNHDA and CDR2 SQIVND (reference sequence). The CDR3 extends over 17 amino acids. V was shortened by 9 bases and J by 0 bases, with 23 bases between the two germline ends.

This rearrangement joins TRBV10-3 to TRBJ2-5, with 8 bases fitting TRBD1. Gene TRBJ2-7 matches the end of the DNA better, so the J call may be wrong. Looked up from germline, CDR1 is ENHRY and CDR2 is SYGVKD. The CDR3 contains 14 residues. The CDR3 DNA reads TGTGCCATCAGCGGGGACAGGCCTCCCTACGAGCAGTACTTC. This sequence encodes CAISGDRPPYEQYF.

CDR3 in amino acids: CASSLSSRPYEQYF. The CDR3 DNA reads as TGTGCCAGCAGCTTATCTAGTAGGCCTTACGAGCAGTACTTC. The gene calls are TRBV7-9 and TRBJ2-7; D is uncertain. Looked up from germline, CDR1 is SEHNR and CDR2 is FQNEAQ (reference sequence). Trimming cost V 2 bases and J 4 bases, with 12 bases left between them. The CDR3 is made up of 14 amino acids.

The J gene is TRBJ1-5, the V gene TRBV7-8; D uncertain. V was trimmed by 2 bases and J by 2 bases, leaving 7 bases between them. There are 14 residues in the CDR3. Germline lookup yields CDR1 SGHVS and CDR2 FQNEAQ. CDR3 residues: CASSLTEGNQPQHF. CDR3 sequence (DNA): TGTGCCAGCAGCTTAACAGAGGGCAATCAGCCCCAGCATTTT.

CDR3 residues: CASSYDNTEAFF. The CDR3 DNA sequence: TGTGCCAGCAGTTACGACAACACTGAAGCTTTCTTT. The V and J genes are TRBV6-6 and TRBJ1-1; D not resolved. This CDR3 region has 12 residues. CDR1 is MNHNY, CDR2 SVGAGI, per germline (reference sequence). Trimming pared 2 bases from V and 2 bases from J, leaving 3 bases between.

The chain couples TRBV30 to TRBJ2-1, with a tentative D call TRBD1 (6 bases). V shed 5 bases and J shed 0 bases, with 11 bases lying between them. The CDR3 has 14 amino acids. Germline V gene lookup returns CDR1 GTSNPN and CDR2 SVGIG (reference sequence). CDR3 loop: CAWGTRSSYNEQFF. DNA for the CDR3: TGTGCCTGGGGGACAAGAAGCTCCTACAATGAGCAGTTCTTC.

The genes are TRBV4-3 and TRBJ2-6; D gene ambiguous. Germline assignment: CDR1 LGHNA and CDR2 YSLEER. V shed 0 bases and J shed 0 bases, with 12 bases lying between them. The length of the CDR3 is 18 residues. For the CDR3, the DNA is TGCGCCAGCAGCCAAGACCGTCCCCCCGTCTCTGGGGCCAACGTCCTGACTTTC. It yields the protein CASSQDRPPVSGANVLTF.

J is TRBJ2-2 and V is TRBV2; 11 nucleotides align to TRBD2. Germline-derived CDR1 and CDR2 are SNHLY and FYNNEI. CDR3 length: 16 residues. The ends lost 9 bases at V and 2 bases at J; junction bases unmatched: 8. The CDR3 loop reads CARQGLADRNTGELFF. DNA of the CDR3: TGTGCCAGACAGGGACTAGCGGACAGAAACACCGGGGAGCTGTTTTTT. Filled out from reference TRBV2 and TRBJ2-2, the complete variable domain reads EPEVTQTPSHQVTQMGQEVILRCVPISNHLYFYWYRQILGQKVEFLVSFYNNEISEKSEIFDDQFSVERPDGSNFTLKIRSTKLEDSAMYFCARQGLADRNTGELFFGEGSRLTVL.

V usage is TRBV27 and J usage is TRBJ2-7; D unresolved. CDR3 length: 14 residues. With 8 bases removed from V and 0 bases from J, the gap between germline ends came to 14 bases. Per the germline V gene, CDR1 is MNHEY and CDR2 is SMNVEV (reference sequence). The CDR3 region is CASGWVESSYEQYF. CDR3 DNA: TGTGCCAGCGGTTGGGTTGAAAGCTCCTACGAGCAGTACTTC.

The V and J genes are TRBV11-2 and TRBJ2-1; D may correspond to TRBD1 or TRBD2 (5 bases each). The CDR3 spans 16 residues. V was cut by 5 bases and J by 2 bases, with 16 bases left in between. Germline lookup yields CDR1 SGHAT and CDR2 FQNNGV. The CDR3 nucleotides are TGTGCCAGCAGCCCACCGGGGCCCTATACCTACAATGAGCAGTTCTTC. It translates to CASSPPGPYTYNEQFF.

The chain links TRBV9 to TRBJ2-1; D may be TRBD1 (7 bases). Germline loops: CDR1 SGDLS, CDR2 YYNGEE. The CDR3 totals 16 residues. Deletions cut 4 bases from V and 1 base from J, with 15 bases between. The CDR3: CASSTHRGGSYNEQFF. The CDR3 nucleotides are TGTGCCAGCAGCACCCACAGGGGAGGTTCCTACAATGAGCAGTTCTTC.

The chain links TRBV6-5 to TRBJ2-1, with D possibly matching TRBD1 (5 bases). CDR1 and CDR2 (germline): MNHEY, SVGAGI. The CDR3 contains 15 residues. V lost 5 bases, J lost 2 bases, and 13 bases lay in between. Written as DNA, the CDR3 is TGTGCCAGCAGTCCCAGGGCAATACCCTACAATGAGCAGTTCTTC. It translates to CASSPRAIPYNEQFF.

The chain has TRBV5-1 and TRBJ2-1; D unclear. The germline gives CDR1 SGHRS, CDR2 YFSETQ. V dropped 2 bases and J dropped 4 bases, with 7 bases sitting between them. This CDR3 region has 13 residues. The CDR3 sequence is CASSLISYNEQFF. The DNA for the CDR3 is TGCGCCAGCAGCTTAATTTCTTACAATGAGCAGTTCTTC.

The chain combines TRBV10-3 with TRBJ1-4; D is unclear. The V end was cut by 2 bases, the J end by 2 bases, with 15 bases between. CDR1 and CDR2 (germline): ENHRY, SYGVKD. This CDR3 has 17 amino acids. This CDR3 is CAISEQQNRPTNEKLFF. The CDR3 DNA sequence: TGTGCCATCAGTGAGCAACAGAATCGGCCGACTAATGAAAAACTGTTTTTT.

The chain employs TRBV5-4 and TRBJ2-1, with 8 nucleotides matching TRBD2. V was clipped by 3 bases and J by 9 bases; unmatched bases: 14. Germline V gene data show CDR1 as SGHNT and CDR2 as YYREEE (reference sequence). CDR3 length equals 16 residues. The CDR3 DNA is TGTGCCAGCAGCTGGAAGCGGGAGAGGGTGGAGAGTGAGCAGTTCTTC. Translating gives CASSWKRERVESEQFF.

For the CDR3, the DNA is TGTGCCAGCAGTTACTCTTCAGGGTGGGAGAACACTGAAGCTTTCTTT. Amino acid sequence: CASSYSSGWENTEAFF. The chain employs TRBV6-5 and TRBJ1-1; TRBD1 might be the D (5 bases). The CDR3 runs 16 residues. Germline CDR1 and CDR2: MNHEY and SVGAGI. Trimming removed 0 bases from V and 1 base from J, with 12 bases in between.

The J gene is TRBJ2-7, the V gene TRBV7-9, with D perhaps assigned TRBD1 or TRBD2 (5 bases each). CDR3 length equals 14 residues. V was cut by 6 bases and J by 5 bases, with 17 bases left in between. The germline V gene encodes CDR1 SEHNR and CDR2 FQNEAQ (reference sequence). The CDR3 bases are TGTGCCAGCAGATCTACCGGGACCTTCGACGAGCAGTACTTC. This translates into CASRSTGTFDEQYF.

This chain uses TRBV28 with TRBJ1-5, with D possibly TRBD1 on 5 matching bases. The CDR3 has 17 amino acids. V was shortened by 2 bases and J by 0 bases, with 14 bases between the two germline ends. CDR1 MDHEN and CDR2 SYDVKM come from the germline V gene. The chain's CDR3 is CASSLPMRGYSNQPQHF. The CDR3 bases are TGTGCCAGCAGTTTACCTATGAGGGGATATAGCAATCAGCCCCAGCATTTT.

The chain employs TRBV6-1 and TRBJ2-7, with D maybe TRBD1 (5 bases). Trimming stripped 2 bases from V and 1 base from J, with 12 bases between. Germline V CDR1 and CDR2: MNHNS, SASEGT. This CDR3 comprises 15 residues. CDR3 DNA: TGTGCCAGCAGTGAAATAGGGGCTCAGTCCTACGAGCAGTACTTC. Translation: CASSEIGAQSYEQYF.

The chain links TRBV4-2 to TRBJ2-7, with 7 bases identical to TRBD1. Germline V CDR1 and CDR2: LGHNA, YNFKEQ. The trim removed 5 bases at V and 3 bases at J, leaving 16 bases unmatched. This CDR3 has 17 residues. CDR3 sequence: CASSERGSTGFRYEQYF. The CDR3 region has the DNA TGTGCCAGCAGCGAACGGGGTTCGACAGGGTTTCGCTACGAGCAGTACTTC.